A single sample is the source of the 29 T cell receptor beta chains below, sequenced in a study of T cells in women clearing cervical HPV infection (dated by TCRdb to 2016 to 2019). The method behind the library was the immunoSEQ multiplex PCR assay. In TCRdb, the immuneACCESS table is reduced to in-frame sequences with V and J assigned. These tables do not hold every clone; where another copy was compared, an unresolved V gene accounts for under half, and the others remain unexplained. This sample's clone table shows some 21,000 clones. The ten largest account for approximately 25% of the sample. Sample: blood buffy coat. All receptors come from a woman aged 18 to 75 with a cervical HPV16 infection that either progressed to CIN3+ or cleared (not recorded which).

As regards this clone: The CDR3 end falls 3 residues outside the read, so it is completed with the germline J gene. The rearrangement links TRBV5-1 to TRBJ2-6; D unclear. V gave up 5 bases and J gave up 0 bases, with 9 bases separating them. The CDR3 is 15 amino acids. The germline V gene encodes CDR1 SGHRS and CDR2 YFSETQ. CDR3 bases read: TGCGCCAGCAGTATCCGTCCCTCTGGGGCCAACGTC. Translating gives CASSIRPSGANV. The entire CDR3 reads CASSIRPSGANVLTF.

Note on this clone: With the read ending 3 residues before the CDR3 end, the germline J gene is used to fill in that end. J is TRBJ1-1 and V is TRBV5-1; D not resolved. The ends were cut back, 1 base at V and 5 bases at J, with 6 bases in the middle. The length of the CDR3 is 12 residues. Germline-derived CDR1 and CDR2 are SGHRS and YFSETQ. CDR3 region: CASSLSGTEAFF. The CDR3 bases that were read are TGCGCCAGCAGCTTGTCGGGGACTGAA. Filled out from reference TRBV5-1 and TRBJ1-1, the complete variable domain reads KAGVTQTPRYLIKTRGQQVTLSCSPISGHRSVSWYQQTPGQGLQFLFEYFSETQRNKGNFPGRFSGRQFSNSRSEMNVSTLELGDSALYLCASSLSGTEAFFGQGTRLTVV.

With respect to this clone: Sequencing ends 3 residues short of the CDR3 end; the germline J gene provides the rest. The chain employs TRBV18 and TRBJ1-1; 12 nucleotides line up with TRBD1. The J segment lost 4 bases and the V segment lost 3 bases, leaving 3 bases of the junction unmatched. From germline, CDR1 is KGHSH and CDR2 LQKENI. The CDR3 length is 15 residues. The CDR3 is CASSPGQGARTEAFF. The DNA read from the CDR3 is TGTGCCAGCTCACCGGGACAGGGGGCGCGCACTGAA.

Of note for this clone: With the read ending 3 residues before the CDR3 end, the germline J gene is used to fill in that end. V usage is TRBV19 and J usage is TRBJ1-3; D gene unclear. The V end lost 0 bases, the J end lost 0 bases, and 6 bases lay between the germline ends. The CDR3 totals 15 residues. Germline V CDR1 and CDR2: LNHDA, SQIVND (reference sequence). CDR3 bases read: TGTGCCAGTAGTATAGATCACAGCTCTGGAAACACC. It translates to CASSIDHSSGNT. The full CDR3 protein is CASSIDHSSGNTIYF.

Note on this clone: The CDR3 goes on 3 residues after the read ends, and that part is filled in from the germline J gene. The rearrangement uses TRBV20-1 and TRBJ2-2, with D perhaps matching TRBD2 (7 bases). V was pared by 0 bases and J by 5 bases, with 16 bases between. The CDR3 has 16 residues. Germline assignment: CDR1 DFQATT and CDR2 SNEGSKA (reference sequence). The part of the CDR3 DNA that was read is TGCAGTGCTAGAGACTTTCGGGGGGCAGCTACCGGGGAG. It codes for CSARDFRGAATGE. The CDR3, in full, reads CSARDFRGAATGELFF.

As for this clone: The read terminates 3 residues ahead of where the CDR3 ends, so the germline J gene completes it. Different DNA sequences within this sample yield the same CDR3. The gene calls are TRBV18 and TRBJ2-7; TRBD2 agrees at 7 bases. CDR1 is KGHSH and CDR2 is LQKENI in the germline V gene. The CDR3 extends over 14 amino acids. V gave up 6 bases and J gave up 3 bases; unmatched junction bases: 8. CDR3 in amino acids: CASSPGTGGYEQYF. The DNA read from the CDR3 is TGTGCCAGCTCCCCCGGGACGGGGGGCTACGAG.

For this clone: The read is 3 residues too short to cover the CDR3 end, so that end is filled in from the germline J gene. The J gene is TRBJ2-4, the V gene TRBV2; 12 bases are shared with TRBD2. V shed 3 bases, J shed 2 bases, and the junction held 2 bases outside the gene matches. Germline CDR1 reads SNHLY; CDR2 reads FYNNEI. The CDR3 length is 16 residues. Partial CDR3 DNA: TGTGCCAGCAGTGACCGGACTAGCGGGACCAAAAACATT. Translating gives CASSDRTSGTKNI. The entire CDR3 sequence reads CASSDRTSGTKNIQYF.

A word on this clone: With the read ending 3 residues before the CDR3 end, the germline J gene is used to fill in that end. This chain joins TRBV20-1 and TRBJ1-1; D gene uncertain. The CDR3 length is 14 residues. Trimming shortened V by 5 bases and J by 4 bases, and 17 bases separated the two germline ends. The germline CDR1 and CDR2 sequences are DFQATT and SNEGSKA (reference sequence). Here the CDR3 reads CSAETQFFSTEAFF. Incomplete CDR3 DNA: TGCAGTGCTGAGACTCAGTTCTTTAGCACTGAA.

Comments on this clone: Coverage ceases 3 residues before the CDR3 finishes, and the germline J gene fills in the end. The V and J genes are TRBV19 and TRBJ2-1, with 9 bases lining up with TRBD2. CDR3 length: 16 amino acids. After removal of 6 bases from V and 7 bases from J, the junction contained 13 bases not matched to a gene. Germline V gene sequence: CDR1 LNHDA, CDR2 SQIVND (reference sequence). The sequenced CDR3 bases are TGTGCCAGTAGCTCTCGGCGCTCGGCGGGAGGGAATGAG. Translated, it gives CASSSRRSAGGNE. The whole CDR3 protein reads CASSSRRSAGGNEQFF.

Comment on this clone: The read ends 3 residues before the CDR3 terminus; that terminus is restored from the germline J gene. The chain employs TRBV19 and TRBJ2-3; D is uncertain. The germline V gene has CDR1 LNHDA and CDR2 SQIVND (reference sequence). The CDR3 length is 13 residues. Trimming stripped 4 bases from V and 3 bases from J, with 8 bases between. The CDR3: CASSTPNTDTQYF. The DNA read from the CDR3 is TGTGCCAGTAGTACCCCTAATACAGATACG.

Concerning this clone: The read terminates 3 residues ahead of where the CDR3 ends, so the germline J gene completes it. This sequence joins TRBV20-1 and TRBJ1-5; 9 positions match TRBD1. The CDR3 runs to 21 residues. Germline CDR1 reads DFQATT; CDR2 reads SNEGSKA (reference sequence). V lost 2 bases and J lost 2; bases outside the gene matches: 22. The covered CDR3 bases are TGCAGTGCTAGAATTTACAATACGAAGACAGGGGGAGATTTTGGCAATCAGCCC. Translating it yields CSARIYNTKTGGDFGNQP. The CDR3 in full is CSARIYNTKTGGDFGNQPQHF.

About this clone: Read sequence stops 3 residues before the CDR3 end, and the germline J gene provides the missing end. The V call is TRBV19, the J call TRBJ2-1; 15 positions match TRBD2. This CDR3 contains 15 residues. The trim removed 7 bases at V and 8 bases at J, leaving 6 bases unmatched. Germline CDR1 and CDR2: LNHDA and SQIVND (reference sequence). This chain's CDR3 is CASTPGLAGGHEQFF. The part of the CDR3 DNA that was read is TGTGCCAGTACCCCGGGACTAGCGGGAGGACATGAG.

A word on this clone: Coverage ceases 3 residues before the CDR3 finishes, and the germline J gene fills in the end. The rearrangement joins TRBV6-2 or TRBV6-3 to TRBJ1-1; the D is unclear. Trimming cost V 5 bases and J 0 bases, with 16 bases left between them. This CDR3 spans 16 amino acids. CDR1 and CDR2 from the germline V gene are MNHEY and SVGEGT. This chain's CDR3 is CASSEASVAVNTEAFF. The sequenced part of the CDR3 DNA is TGTGCCAGCAGTGAGGCCTCGGTCGCGGTGAACACTGAA.

With respect to this clone: The read terminates 3 residues before the CDR3 end, so the remaining end is supplied by the germline J gene. The J gene is TRBJ2-5, the V gene TRBV19; D gene ambiguous. The germline CDR1 and CDR2 sequences are LNHDA and SQIVND (reference sequence). This CDR3 region has 13 residues. V was shortened by 2 bases and J by 5 bases, with 9 bases between the two germline ends. CDR3 DNA (partial): TGTGCCAGTAGTATATCCCCAAGGGAGACC. Translated, it gives CASSISPRET. The whole CDR3 sequence reads CASSISPRETQYF.

Notes on this clone: The observed sequence ends 3 residues before the CDR3 terminus, with the missing tail filled in from the germline J gene. The V gene is TRBV4-1, the J gene TRBJ1-1; TRBD1 might be the D (5 bases). Germline assignment: CDR1 MGHRA and CDR2 YSYEKL. CDR3 length: 13 residues. The V gene lost 4 bases and the J gene lost 7 bases, with 13 bases spanning the gap. CDR3 in amino acids: CASSPTDTLEAFF. CDR3 DNA (partial): TGCGCCAGCAGCCCGACGGACACCCTTGAA.

About this clone itself: The CDR3 end falls 3 residues outside the read, so it is completed with the germline J gene. The V call is TRBV7-3, the J call TRBJ2-2, with D tentatively TRBD2 (6 bases). CDR3 size: 16 residues. The V gene's germline CDR1 is SGHTA and CDR2 FQGTGA. V was shortened by 5 bases and J by 2 bases, with 15 bases between the two germline ends. The sequenced part of the CDR3 DNA is TGTGCCAGCAGCCCCCGACTAGGAAGAAACACCGGGGAG. It encodes CASSPRLGRNTGE. The full CDR3 is CASSPRLGRNTGELFF.

Note on this clone: The CDR3 extends 3 residues past the end of the read, so its final part is completed from the germline J gene. The chain recombines TRBV20-1 with TRBJ1-2; 8 positions match TRBD1. Per the germline V gene, CDR1 is DFQATT and CDR2 is SNEGSKA (reference sequence). This CDR3 has 14 amino acids. With 6 bases clipped from V and 5 bases from J, the junction kept 11 bases outside the gene matches. Partial CDR3 DNA: TGCAGTGCCCCTGACAGGGGCCTATCGTATGGC. Its protein is CSAPDRGLSYG. The CDR3 reads in full as CSAPDRGLSYGYTF.

Remarks on this clone: Read coverage stops 3 residues before the CDR3 terminus; the germline J gene supplies the remainder. This same CDR3 is encoded by further DNA sequences in the sample. The V call is TRBV20-1, the J call TRBJ2-7, with a possible D match to TRBD1 (6 bases). V shed 6 bases and J shed 3 bases, with 9 bases lying between them. Per the germline V gene, CDR1 is DFQATT and CDR2 is SNEGSKA (reference sequence). This CDR3 has 11 residues. The CDR3 loop reads CSAQTGYEQYF. Incomplete CDR3 DNA: TGCAGTGCCCAGACAGGCTACGAG.

CDR3 DNA (partial): TGTGCCAGCAGCTTAGTATCAGGGTCCGGGGAG. It encodes CASSLVSGSGE. The full CDR3 reads CASSLVSGSGELFF. The genes are TRBV7-6 and TRBJ2-2; perhaps TRBD1 as D (5 bases). The read falls 3 residues short of the CDR3 end, and the missing part is taken from the germline J gene. Trimming removed 1 base from V and 6 bases from J, with 9 bases in between. Germline CDR1 is SGHVS and CDR2 is FNYEAQ. CDR3 length: 14 residues.

As regards this clone: The read gets to within 3 residues of the CDR3 end, and the germline J gene fills in the rest. At the DNA level, this CDR3 is encoded by other sequences in the same sample as well. The V gene is TRBV11-2, the J gene TRBJ1-3; D is possibly TRBD1 (5 bases). Germline values: CDR1 SGHAT, CDR2 FQNNGV. The CDR3 has 14 residues. Trimming removed 1 base at V and 4 bases at J, with 8 bases between. CDR3 DNA, as far as it was read: TGTGCCAGCAGCTTAGTCACAGGAGGAAACACC. Its protein product is CASSLVTGGNT. The full CDR3 reads CASSLVTGGNTIYF. Full variable domain (remainder filled in from reference TRBV11-2 and TRBJ1-3): EAGVAQSPRYKIIEKRQSVAFWCNPISGHATLYWYQQILGQGPKLLIQFQNNGVVDDSQLPKDRFSAERLKGVDSTLKIQPAKLEDSAVYLCASSLVTGGNTIYFGEGSWLTVV.

With regard to this clone: From the germline J gene comes the end of the CDR3, since the read stops 3 residues before it. V usage is TRBV5-1 and J usage is TRBJ2-3, with a possible D match to TRBD2 (5 bases). Trimming shortened V by 6 bases and J by 3 bases, and 11 bases separated the two germline ends. Germline V gene sequence: CDR1 SGHRS, CDR2 YFSETQ. This CDR3 is built from 13 residues. CDR3 DNA, as far as it was read: TGCGCCAGCAAGCCTGGCGGGACAGATACG. Encoded protein: CASKPGGTDT. The CDR3 in full is CASKPGGTDTQYF.

The covered CDR3 bases are TGTGCCAGTAGACCACTGCCGACCGGGACAGCTAACACTGAA. Protein sequence: CASRPLPTGTANTE. The entire CDR3 reads CASRPLPTGTANTEAFF. V is TRBV19 and J is TRBJ1-1; 7 bases match TRBD1. The DNA ends 3 residues before the CDR3 does, and the rest of the CDR3 is filled in from the germline J gene. The length of the CDR3 is 17 residues. The V gene end was trimmed by 6 bases and the J gene end by 2 bases; junction bases not matched to a gene: 15. Germline V CDR1 and CDR2: LNHDA, SQIVND (reference sequence).

Turning to this clone: Read data end 3 residues before the CDR3 end; the end is taken from the germline J gene. V and J are TRBV5-6 and TRBJ2-5; TRBD1 might be the D (6 bases). Trimming removed 4 bases at V and 3 bases at J, with 13 bases between. Germline V lookup: CDR1 SGHDT, CDR2 YYEEEE. This CDR3 region has 14 residues. The DNA read from the CDR3 is TGTGCCAGCAGCATAACCAACAGGGAAGAGACC. The encoded protein is CASSITNREET. The CDR3 in full is CASSITNREETQYF.

Note on this clone: The read comes to an end 3 residues before the CDR3 does, leaving the germline J gene to fill in the end. The chain is built from TRBV11-2 and TRBJ1-2, with D uncertain. V was clipped by 1 base and J by 6 bases, with 12 bases between them. Germline lookup yields CDR1 SGHAT and CDR2 FQNNGV. This CDR3 is 14 amino acids long. CDR3 bases read: TGTGCCAGCAGCTTAGGCTACCAGACAAATGGC. Translating gives CASSLGYQTNG. From start to end, the CDR3 is CASSLGYQTNGYTF.

About this clone itself: The CDR3 end falls 3 residues outside the read, so it is completed with the germline J gene. V usage is TRBV7-9 and J usage is TRBJ1-2, with D hard to call. The CDR3 runs 12 residues. The germline CDR1 and CDR2 sequences are SEHNR and FQNEAQ (reference sequence). CDR3 DNA (partial): TGTGCCAGCAGCTTTTCCACAGATACC. It yields the protein CASSFSTDT. The whole CDR3 protein is CASSFSTDTYTF.

Of note for this clone: Read sequence stops 3 residues before the CDR3 end, and the germline J gene provides the missing end. V is TRBV29-1 and J is TRBJ2-3; D might be TRBD1 (6 bases). This CDR3 comprises 13 residues. Germline lookup yields CDR1 SQVTM and CDR2 ANQGSEA. V was cut by 7 bases and J by 1 base, with 12 bases left in between. The CDR3 DNA, read in part, is TGCAGCGGTAATAAGGGGGGCACAGATACG. Translating gives CSGNKGGTDT. The entire CDR3 protein is CSGNKGGTDTQYF.

The sequenced CDR3 bases are TGTGCCAGCTCACCGACCCTAGCGGGGGCAAACACCGGGGAG. It encodes CASSPTLAGANTGE. The full-length CDR3 reads as CASSPTLAGANTGELFF. The chain employs TRBV18 and TRBJ2-2; 10 bases are a match to TRBD2. The read ends 3 residues shy of where the CDR3 ends; the end is completed using the germline J gene. The junction had 6 bases not matched to a gene; V was cut back by 3 bases and J by 2 bases. The germline CDR1 and CDR2 sequences are KGHSH and LQKENI. The CDR3 has 17 residues.

Concerning this clone: The read finishes 3 residues shy of the CDR3 end, and the germline J gene is used to complete it. V and J are TRBV11-3 and TRBJ1-6; TRBD1 is a possible D gene (6 bases). Germline values: CDR1 SGHNT, CDR2 YENEEA. This CDR3 is built from 15 residues. Trimming left V 1 base short and J 10 bases short, with 14 bases between. The covered CDR3 bases are TGTGCCAGCAGCTTAGGTCAGGGGTTCCGGTCACCC. Translated: CASSLGQGFRSP. The CDR3 in its entirety is CASSLGQGFRSPLHF.

Concerning this clone itself: The read comes to an end 3 residues before the CDR3 does, leaving the germline J gene to fill in the end. The gene calls are TRBV5-1 and TRBJ1-6, with 10 bases lining up with TRBD1. The trim removed 7 bases at V and 8 bases at J, leaving 6 bases unmatched. Germline-derived CDR1 and CDR2 are SGHRS and YFSETQ. The CDR3 is 14 residues long. The CDR3 loop reads CASRTGQGDSPLHF. CDR3 bases read: TGCGCCAGCCGGACAGGACAGGGGGATTCACCC.